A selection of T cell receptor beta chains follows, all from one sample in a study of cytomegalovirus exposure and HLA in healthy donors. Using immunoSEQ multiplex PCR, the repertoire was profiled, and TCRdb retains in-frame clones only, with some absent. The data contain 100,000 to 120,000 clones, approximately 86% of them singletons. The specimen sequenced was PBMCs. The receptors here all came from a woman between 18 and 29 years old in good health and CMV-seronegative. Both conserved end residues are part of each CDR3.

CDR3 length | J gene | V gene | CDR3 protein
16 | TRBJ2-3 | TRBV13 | CASSLAGTQFTDTQYF
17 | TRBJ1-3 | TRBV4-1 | CASSPPPTESSGNTIYF
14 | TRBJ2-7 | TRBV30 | CAWSKSQGLWEQYF
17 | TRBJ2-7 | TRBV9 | CASSVAAGGEIGYEQYF
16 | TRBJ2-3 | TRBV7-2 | CASSTGLAGGSDTQYF
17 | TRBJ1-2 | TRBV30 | CAWSPLIDRGYNYGYTF
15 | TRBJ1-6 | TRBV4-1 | CASSQTLVGNSPLHF
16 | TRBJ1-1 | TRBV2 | CASSEVTGRLNTEAFF
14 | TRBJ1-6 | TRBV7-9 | CASSLNSRNSPLHF
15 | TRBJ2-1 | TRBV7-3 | CASSLKGETYNEQFF
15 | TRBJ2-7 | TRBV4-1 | CASSLLQGGTYEQYF
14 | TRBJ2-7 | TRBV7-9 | CASTPGQGWDEQYF
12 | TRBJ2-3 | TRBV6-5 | CASTGGVNTQYF
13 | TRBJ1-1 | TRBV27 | CASSFVRGSEAFF
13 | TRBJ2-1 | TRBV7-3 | CASSSSGKDEQFF
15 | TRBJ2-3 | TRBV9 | CASSALLQLTDTQYF
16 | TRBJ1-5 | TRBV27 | CASSTTGQGAIQPQHF
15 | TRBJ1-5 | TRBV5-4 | CASSPGTDSNQPQHF
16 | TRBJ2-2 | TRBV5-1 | CASSSRAGGPPGELFF
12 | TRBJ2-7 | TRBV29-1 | CSVGTDPYEQYF
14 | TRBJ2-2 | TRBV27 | CASRIDRGSGELFF
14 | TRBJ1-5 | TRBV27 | CASMNGYSNQPQHF
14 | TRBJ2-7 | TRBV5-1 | CASRYDRGPYEQYF
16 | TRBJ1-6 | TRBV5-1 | CASSLVGQGFGSPLHF
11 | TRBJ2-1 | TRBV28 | CASSLQDYTLF
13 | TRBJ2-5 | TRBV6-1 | CASSRQTPETQYF
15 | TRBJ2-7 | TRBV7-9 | CASSLGRDRTTWQYF
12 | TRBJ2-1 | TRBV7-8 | CASISNYNEQFF
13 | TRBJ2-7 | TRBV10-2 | CASSEKVRYEQYF
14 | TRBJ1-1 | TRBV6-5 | CASRGQGLGTEAFF
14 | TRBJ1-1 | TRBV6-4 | CASSEQFGNTEAFF
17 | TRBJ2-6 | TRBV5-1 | CASSRGTGGSGANVLTF
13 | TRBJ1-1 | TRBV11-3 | CASSLYGGTEAFF
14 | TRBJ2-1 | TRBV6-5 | CASSYAFGGDEQFF
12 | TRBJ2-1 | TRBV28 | CVCGGTYNEQFF
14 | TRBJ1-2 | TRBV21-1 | CASSKASENYGYTF
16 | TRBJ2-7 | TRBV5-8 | CASSSGTGDRLYEQYF
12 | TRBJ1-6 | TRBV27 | CASSFSYSPLHF
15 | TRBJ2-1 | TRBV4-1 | CASSLTSGGVNEQFF
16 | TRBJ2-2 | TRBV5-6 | CASSVTGTGGTGELFF